Described below is a single T cell receptor (beta chain) sequence and its context. This sample is part of a study of blood T cell repertoires in COVID-19. About the research overall: Researchers got acute and convalescent COVID-19 samples from the United States, Italy and Spain.

The germline CDR1 and CDR2 sequences are MNHNY and SVGAGI (reference sequence). The CDR3 contains 16 residues. The V and J ends lost 2 bases and 3 bases respectively, with 11 bases between them. Per the authors' pipeline: Amplification of reference gene primers was used by the study to estimate nucleated cell counts. Here immunoSEQ multiplex PCR was the method, and the copy in TCRdb shows in-frame clones only, minus some. That table gives V, J and clone size, and the DNA gave D and trimming. The sample holds 300,000 or so clones; around four fifths are singletons and the top ten take around 1.2%. The sequence was collected from a woman aged 50 to 60 with acute or convalescent COVID-19. The sequencing input was peripheral blood. The chain links TRBV6-6 to TRBJ1-6; D not resolved. Here the CDR3 reads CASSYGGLGYNSPLHF. As DNA, the CDR3 is TGTGCCAGCAGTTACGGCGGGTTGGGCTATAATTCACCCCTCCACTTT.